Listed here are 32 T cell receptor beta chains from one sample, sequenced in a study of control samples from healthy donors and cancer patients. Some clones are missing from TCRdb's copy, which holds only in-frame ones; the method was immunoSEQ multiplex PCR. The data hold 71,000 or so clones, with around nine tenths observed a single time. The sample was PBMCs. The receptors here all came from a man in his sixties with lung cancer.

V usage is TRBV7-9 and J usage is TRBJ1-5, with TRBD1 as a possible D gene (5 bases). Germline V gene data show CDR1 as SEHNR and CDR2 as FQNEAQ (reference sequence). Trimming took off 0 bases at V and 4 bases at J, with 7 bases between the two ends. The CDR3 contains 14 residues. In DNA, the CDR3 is TGTGCCAGCAGCTTAGCTGGGGGTAATCAGCCCCAGCATTTT. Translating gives CASSLAGGNQPQHF.

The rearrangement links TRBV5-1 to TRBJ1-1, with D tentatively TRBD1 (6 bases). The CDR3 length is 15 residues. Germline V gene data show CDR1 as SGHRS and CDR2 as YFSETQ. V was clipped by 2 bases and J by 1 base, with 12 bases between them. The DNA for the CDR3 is TGCGCCAGCAGCTTACAGGGAATTGGGAACACTGAAGCTTTCTTT. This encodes CASSLQGIGNTEAFF.

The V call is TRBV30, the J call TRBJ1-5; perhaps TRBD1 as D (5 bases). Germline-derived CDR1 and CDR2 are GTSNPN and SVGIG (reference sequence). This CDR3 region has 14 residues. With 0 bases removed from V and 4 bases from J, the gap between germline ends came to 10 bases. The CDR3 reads CAWSVGAGNQPQHF. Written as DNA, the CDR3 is TGTGCCTGGAGTGTTGGGGCAGGGAATCAGCCCCAGCATTTT.

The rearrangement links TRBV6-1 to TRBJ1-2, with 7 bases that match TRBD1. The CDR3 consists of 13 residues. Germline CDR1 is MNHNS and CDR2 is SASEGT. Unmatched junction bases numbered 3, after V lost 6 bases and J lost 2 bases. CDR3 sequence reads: CASSKTGNYGYTF. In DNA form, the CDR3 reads TGTGCCAGCAGCAAGACAGGGAACTATGGCTACACCTTC.

The CDR3, as DNA: TGTGCCAGCAGCCCGTTGGGGGGAGGGGCGGGCGAGCAGTACTTC. This translates into CASSPLGGGAGEQYF. V is TRBV28 and J is TRBJ2-7; 7 bases map to TRBD2. Trimming took 6 bases from V and 6 from J; bases not matched to a gene: 14. This CDR3 is 15 amino acids long. CDR1 and CDR2 from the germline V gene are MDHEN and SYDVKM.

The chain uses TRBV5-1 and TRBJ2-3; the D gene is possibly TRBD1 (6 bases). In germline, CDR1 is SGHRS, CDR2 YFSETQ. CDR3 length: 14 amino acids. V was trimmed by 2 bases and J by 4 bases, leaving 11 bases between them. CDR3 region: CASSFTGNADTQYF. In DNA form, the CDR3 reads TGCGCCAGCAGCTTCACAGGGAACGCAGATACGCAGTATTTT.

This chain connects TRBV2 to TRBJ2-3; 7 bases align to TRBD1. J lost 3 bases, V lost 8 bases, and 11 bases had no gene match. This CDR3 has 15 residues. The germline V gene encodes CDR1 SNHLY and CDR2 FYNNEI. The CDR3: CASPEGALGTDTQYF. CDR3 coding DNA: TGTGCCAGCCCAGAGGGGGCTTTGGGGACAGATACGCAGTATTTT.

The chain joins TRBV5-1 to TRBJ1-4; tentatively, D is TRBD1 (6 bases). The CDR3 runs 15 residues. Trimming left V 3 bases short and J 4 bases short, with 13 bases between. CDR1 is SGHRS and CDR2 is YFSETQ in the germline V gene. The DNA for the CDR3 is TGCGCCAGCAGCTACTTGACAGGCCTTAATGAAAAACTGTTTTTT. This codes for CASSYLTGLNEKLFF. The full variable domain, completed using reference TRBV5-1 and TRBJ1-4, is KAGVTQTPRYLIKTRGQQVTLSCSPISGHRSVSWYQQTPGQGLQFLFEYFSETQRNKGNFPGRFSGRQFSNSRSEMNVSTLELGDSALYLCASSYLTGLNEKLFFGSGTQLSVL.

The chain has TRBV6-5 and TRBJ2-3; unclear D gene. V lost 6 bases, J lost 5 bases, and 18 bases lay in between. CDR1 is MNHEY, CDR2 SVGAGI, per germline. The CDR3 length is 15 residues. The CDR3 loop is CASSNPGQRRDTQYF. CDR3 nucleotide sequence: TGTGCCAGCAGCAACCCGGGCCAGAGAAGAGATACGCAGTATTTT.

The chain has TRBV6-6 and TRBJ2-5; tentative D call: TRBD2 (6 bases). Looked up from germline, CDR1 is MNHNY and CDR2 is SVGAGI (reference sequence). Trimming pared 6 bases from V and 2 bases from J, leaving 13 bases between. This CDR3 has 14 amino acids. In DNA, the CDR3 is TGTGCCAGCAGATACGGGGGAAGTCAAGAGACCCAGTACTTC. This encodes CASRYGGSQETQYF.

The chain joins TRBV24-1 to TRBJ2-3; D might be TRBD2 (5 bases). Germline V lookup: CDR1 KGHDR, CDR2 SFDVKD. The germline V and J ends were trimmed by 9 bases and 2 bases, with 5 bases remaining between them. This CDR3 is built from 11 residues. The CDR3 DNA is TGTGCCACCGGACTCACAGATACGCAGTATTTT. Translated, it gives CATGLTDTQYF.

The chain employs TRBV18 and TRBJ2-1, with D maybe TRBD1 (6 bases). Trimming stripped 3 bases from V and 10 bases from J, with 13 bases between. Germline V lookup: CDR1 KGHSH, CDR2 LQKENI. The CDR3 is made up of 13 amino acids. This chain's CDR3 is CASSPAQGREQFF. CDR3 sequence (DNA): TGTGCCAGCTCACCCGCACAGGGCCGGGAGCAGTTCTTC.

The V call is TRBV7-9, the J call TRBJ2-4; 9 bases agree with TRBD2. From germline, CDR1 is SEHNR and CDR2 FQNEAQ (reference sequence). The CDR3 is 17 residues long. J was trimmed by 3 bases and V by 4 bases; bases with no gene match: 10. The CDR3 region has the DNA TGTGCCAGCAGCTACTTTAGCGGGGGCGGTGGCAAAAACATTCAGTACTTC. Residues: CASSYFSGGGGKNIQYF.

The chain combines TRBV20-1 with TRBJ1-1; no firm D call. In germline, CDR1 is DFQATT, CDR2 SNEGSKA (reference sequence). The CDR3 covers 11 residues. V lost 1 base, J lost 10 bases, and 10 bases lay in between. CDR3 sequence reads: CSARGGRVAFF. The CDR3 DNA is TGCAGTGCTAGAGGAGGTAGGGTAGCTTTCTTT.

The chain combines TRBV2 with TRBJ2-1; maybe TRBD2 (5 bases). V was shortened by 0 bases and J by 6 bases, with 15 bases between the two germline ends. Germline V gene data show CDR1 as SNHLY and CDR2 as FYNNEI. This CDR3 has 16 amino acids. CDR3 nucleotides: TGTGCCAGCAGTGAAGCCCGGGGATCCTTTACCAATGAGCAGTTCTTC. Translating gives CASSEARGSFTNEQFF.

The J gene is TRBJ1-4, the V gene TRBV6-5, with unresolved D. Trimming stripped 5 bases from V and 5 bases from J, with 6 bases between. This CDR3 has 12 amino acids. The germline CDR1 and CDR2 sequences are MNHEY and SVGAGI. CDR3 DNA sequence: TGTGCCAGCAGTACCCTAAATGAAAAACTGTTTTTT. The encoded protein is CASSTLNEKLFF.

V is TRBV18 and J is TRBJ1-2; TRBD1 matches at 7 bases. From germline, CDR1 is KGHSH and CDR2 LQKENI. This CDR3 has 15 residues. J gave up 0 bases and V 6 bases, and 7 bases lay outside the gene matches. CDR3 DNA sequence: TGTGCCAGCTCGCCGGGACAGTTAGCTAACTATGGCTACACCTTC. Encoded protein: CASSPGQLANYGYTF. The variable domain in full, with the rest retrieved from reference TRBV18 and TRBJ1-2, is NAGVMQNPRHLVRRRGQEARLRCSPMKGHSHVYWYRQLPEEGLKFMVYLQKENIIDESGMPKERFSAEFPKEGPSILRIQQVVRGDSAAYFCASSPGQLANYGYTFGSGTRLTVV.

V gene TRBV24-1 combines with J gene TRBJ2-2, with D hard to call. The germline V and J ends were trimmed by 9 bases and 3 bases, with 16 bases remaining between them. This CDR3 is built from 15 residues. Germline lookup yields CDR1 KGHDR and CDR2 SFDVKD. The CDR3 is CATSSGWGDTGELFF. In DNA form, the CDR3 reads TGTGCCACCTCCTCTGGGTGGGGTGACACCGGGGAGCTGTTTTTT.

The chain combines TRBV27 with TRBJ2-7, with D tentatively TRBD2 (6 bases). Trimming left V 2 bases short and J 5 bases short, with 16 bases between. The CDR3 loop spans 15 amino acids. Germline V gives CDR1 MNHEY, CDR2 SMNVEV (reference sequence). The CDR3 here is CASSLRLQGGDEQYF. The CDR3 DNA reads TGTGCCAGCAGTTTAAGGCTCCAGGGAGGCGACGAGCAGTACTTC.

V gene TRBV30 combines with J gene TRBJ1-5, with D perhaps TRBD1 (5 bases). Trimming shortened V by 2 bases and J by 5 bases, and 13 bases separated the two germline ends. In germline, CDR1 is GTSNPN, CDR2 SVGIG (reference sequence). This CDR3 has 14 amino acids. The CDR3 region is CAWSKGMGDQPQHF. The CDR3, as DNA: TGTGCCTGGAGTAAGGGGATGGGAGATCAGCCCCAGCATTTT. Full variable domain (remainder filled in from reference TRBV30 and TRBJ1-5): SQTIHQWPATLVQPVGSPLSLECTVEGTSNPNLYWYRQAAGRGLQLLFYSVGIGQISSEVPQNLSASRPQDRQFILSSKKLLLSDSGFYLCAWSKGMGDQPQHFGDGTRLSIL.

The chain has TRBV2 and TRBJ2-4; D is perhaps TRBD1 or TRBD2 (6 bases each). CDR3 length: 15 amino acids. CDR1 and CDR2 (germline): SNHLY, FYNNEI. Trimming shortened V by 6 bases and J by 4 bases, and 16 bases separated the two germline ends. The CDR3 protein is CASSPEGGRKNIQYF. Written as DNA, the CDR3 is TGTGCCAGCAGCCCCGAGGGGGGCAGGAAAAACATTCAGTACTTC.

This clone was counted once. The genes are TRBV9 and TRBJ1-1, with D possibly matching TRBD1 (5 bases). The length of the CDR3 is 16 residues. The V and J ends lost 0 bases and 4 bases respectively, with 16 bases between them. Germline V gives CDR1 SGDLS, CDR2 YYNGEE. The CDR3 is CASSVAGVSEATEAFF. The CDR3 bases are TGTGCCAGCAGCGTAGCGGGGGTTTCGGAGGCCACTGAAGCTTTCTTT.

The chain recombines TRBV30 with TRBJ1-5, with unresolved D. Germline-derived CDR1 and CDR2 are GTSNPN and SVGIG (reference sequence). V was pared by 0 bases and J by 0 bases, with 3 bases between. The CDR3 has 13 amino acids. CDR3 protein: CAWSVGSNQPQHF. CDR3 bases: TGTGCCTGGAGTGTAGGTAGCAATCAGCCCCAGCATTTT.

The CDR3 region is CASRGAGANVLTF. Written as DNA, the CDR3 is TGTGCCAGCAGGGGTGCTGGGGCCAACGTCCTGACTTTC. This chain connects TRBV7-3 to TRBJ2-6; unclear D gene. The CDR3 contains 13 residues. Germline V lookup: CDR1 SGHTA, CDR2 FQGTGA. The germline V and J ends were trimmed by 6 bases and 2 bases, with 5 bases remaining between them.

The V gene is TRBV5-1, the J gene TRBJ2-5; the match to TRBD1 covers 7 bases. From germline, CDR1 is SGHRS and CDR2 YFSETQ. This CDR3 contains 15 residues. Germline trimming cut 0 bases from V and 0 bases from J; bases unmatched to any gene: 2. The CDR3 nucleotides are TGCGCCAGCAGCTTGGCAGGGGGAAACCAAGAGACCCAGTACTTC. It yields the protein CASSLAGGNQETQYF.

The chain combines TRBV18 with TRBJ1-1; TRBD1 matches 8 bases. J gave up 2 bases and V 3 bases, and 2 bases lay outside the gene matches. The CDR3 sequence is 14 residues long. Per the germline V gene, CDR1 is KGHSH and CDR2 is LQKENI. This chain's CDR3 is CASSPQGANTEAFF. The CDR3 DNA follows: TGTGCCAGCTCACCCCAGGGGGCTAACACTGAAGCTTTCTTT.

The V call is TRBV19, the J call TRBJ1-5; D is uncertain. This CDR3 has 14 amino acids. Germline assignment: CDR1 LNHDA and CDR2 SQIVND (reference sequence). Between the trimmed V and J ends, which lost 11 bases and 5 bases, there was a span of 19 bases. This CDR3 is CARQGSERDQPQHF. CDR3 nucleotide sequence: TGTGCCCGACAAGGGAGTGAGCGAGATCAGCCCCAGCATTTT.

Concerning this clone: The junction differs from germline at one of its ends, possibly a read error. CDR3 amino acids: CASSLTGNF. DNA for the CDR3: TGTGCCAGCAGCCTAACAGGGAACTTC. This chain connects TRBV6-7 to TRBJ1-2; D possibly corresponds to TRBD1 (6 bases). TRBV6-7 is an ORF, with its function uncertain. This CDR3 region has 9 residues.

CDR3 amino acids: CASSFGRGGNTIYF. Written as DNA, the CDR3 is TGTGCCAGCAGTTTCGGGCGGGGCGGGAACACCATATATTTT. The rearrangement uses TRBV6-5 and TRBJ1-3; weak D call: TRBD1 (5 bases). CDR3 length: 14 residues. Trimming took off 4 bases at V and 7 bases at J, with 14 bases between the two ends. The germline V gene has CDR1 MNHEY and CDR2 SVGAGI.

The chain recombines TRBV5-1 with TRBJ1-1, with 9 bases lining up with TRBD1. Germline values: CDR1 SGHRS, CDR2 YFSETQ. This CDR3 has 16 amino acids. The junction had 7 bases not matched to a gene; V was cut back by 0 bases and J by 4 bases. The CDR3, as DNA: TGCGCCAGCAGCTTGGCCGGGACAGGGTGGACCACTGAAGCTTTCTTT. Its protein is CASSLAGTGWTTEAFF.

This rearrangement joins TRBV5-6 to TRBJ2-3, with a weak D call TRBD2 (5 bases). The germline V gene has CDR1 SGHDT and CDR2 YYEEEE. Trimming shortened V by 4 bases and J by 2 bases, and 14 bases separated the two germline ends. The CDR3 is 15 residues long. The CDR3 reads CASSLEEYFTDTQYF. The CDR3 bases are TGTGCCAGCAGCCTGGAGGAATATTTCACAGATACGCAGTATTTT.

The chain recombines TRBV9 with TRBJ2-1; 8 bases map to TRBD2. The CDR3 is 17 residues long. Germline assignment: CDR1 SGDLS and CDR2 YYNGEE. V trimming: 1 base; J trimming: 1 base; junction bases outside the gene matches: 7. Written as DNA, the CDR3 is TGTGCCAGCAGCGTATCGGGAGGGGGTAGTTCCTACAATGAGCAGTTCTTC. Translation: CASSVSGGGSSYNEQFF. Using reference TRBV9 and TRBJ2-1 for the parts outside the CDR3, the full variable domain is DSGVTQTPKHLITATGQRVTLRCSPRSGDLSVYWYQQSLDQGLQFLIQYYNGEERAKGNILERFSAQQFPDLHSELNLSSLELGDSALYFCASSVSGGGSSYNEQFFGPGTRLTVL.